Following are 8 T cell receptor beta chains from one sample sequenced in a study of vaccination and CD4 T cells after COVID-19. Scientists ran DNA taken from cultured CD4+ T cells through the Oncomine TCR Beta short-read assay for sequencing. TCRdb itself ran the PCR reads through MiXCR, one entry per CDR3 protein. The sample shows 5,000 to 7,500 distinct CDR3 sequences, under 60% of them seen only once. Treatment meaning: roughly 10-day PBMC culture with coronavirus spike peptide pools or control peptides (ViraFEST assay). Harvesting of the unexposed donor's CD4+ T cells predated the COVID-19 pandemic (2011-2018). Their specific antigens are unknown. Material: CD4+ T cells from blood, cultured in vitro. The receptors here all came from a human donor in good health.

J is TRBJ2-1 and V is TRBV25-1; 10 bases match TRBD2. In germline, CDR1 is MGHDK, CDR2 SYGVNS. With V trimmed by 3 bases and J by 8 bases, 4 bases remained unmatched. CDR3 length equals 14 residues. CDR3 sequence (DNA): TGTGCCAGCAGTGACAGCGGGAGGGCCTATGAGCAGTTCTTC. It encodes CASSDSGRAYEQFF.

V gene TRBV7-6 combines with J gene TRBJ1-1, with D possibly being TRBD1 (5 bases). Between the trimmed V and J ends, which lost 3 bases and 4 bases, there was a span of 9 bases. Germline CDR1 and CDR2: SGHVS and FNYEAQ. CDR3 length equals 13 residues. The CDR3 loop reads CASSFGGSTEAFF. DNA for the CDR3: TGTGCCAGCAGCTTTGGGGGTTCCACTGAAGCTTTCTTT.

This clonotype was seen a few times. The CDR3 sequence: CASSPRRSGEGGETQYF. DNA for the CDR3: TGTGCCAGCAGCCCTCGGAGAAGCGGGGAGGGCGGAGAGACCCAGTACTTC. The chain employs TRBV7-2 and TRBJ2-5; 7 bases map to TRBD2. From germline, CDR1 is SGHTA and CDR2 FQGNSA. With V trimmed by 5 bases and J by 4 bases, 16 bases remained unmatched. The CDR3 contains 17 residues.

The chain couples TRBV2 to TRBJ1-2; D ambiguous. V gave up 0 bases and J gave up 5 bases, with 10 bases separating them. CDR3 length equals 14 residues. Germline-derived CDR1 and CDR2 are SNHLY and FYNNEI. The CDR3 DNA reads as TGTGCCAGCAGTGAAGCCGGCGGCCGATATGGCTACACCTTC. Protein sequence: CASSEAGGRYGYTF.

The chain joins TRBV29-1 to TRBJ2-5, with 16 bases aligning to TRBD2. Unmatched junction bases numbered 19, after V lost 7 bases and J lost 5 bases. The V gene's germline CDR1 is SQVTM and CDR2 ANQGSEA. CDR3 length: 19 amino acids. The CDR3 is CSARHGTSGRAWGGETQYF. The CDR3 nucleotides read TGCAGCGCCCGGCACGGGACTAGCGGGAGGGCCTGGGGCGGGGAGACCCAGTACTTC.

This clonotype was seen just once. The genes are TRBV4-3 and TRBJ2-3, with 8 bases that match TRBD1. Germline CDR1 reads LGHNA; CDR2 reads YSLEER. The CDR3 has 16 residues. Germline trimming cut 4 bases from V and 6 bases from J; bases unmatched to any gene: 12. CDR3 amino acids: CASSPRSGQGSDTQYF. DNA for the CDR3: TGCGCCAGCAGCCCCCGGTCCGGACAGGGCTCCGATACGCAGTATTTT.

The chain couples TRBV5-1 to TRBJ2-3; 7 bases agree with TRBD2. CDR3 size: 14 residues. CDR1 and CDR2 from the germline V gene are SGHRS and YFSETQ. J was trimmed by 5 bases and V by 4 bases; bases with no gene match: 7. This chain's CDR3 is CASSRGSGKDTQYF. The CDR3 bases are TGCGCCAGCAGCCGGGGGAGCGGGAAAGATACGCAGTATTTT. Together with reference TRBV5-1 and TRBJ2-3, the CDR3 gives the full variable domain: KAGVTQTPRYLIKTRGQQVTLSCSPISGHRSVSWYQQTPGQGLQFLFEYFSETQRNKGNFPGRFSGRQFSNSRSEMNVSTLELGDSALYLCASSRGSGKDTQYFGPGTRLTVL.

The V and J genes are TRBV6-5 and TRBJ2-1; 12 nucleotides agree with TRBD2. Germline CDR1 reads MNHEY; CDR2 reads SVGAGI. Trimming removed 2 bases from V and 6 bases from J; junction bases left unmatched: 5. This CDR3 has 16 amino acids. CDR3 in DNA: TGTGCCAGCAGTTACCCGGGACTAGCGGGTATCAATGAGCAGTTCTTC. Translated, it gives CASSYPGLAGINEQFF.